This note documents a single T cell receptor (beta chain) sequence. This specimen comes from a study of regulatory T cells in long-lasting Graves disease. Investigators prepared the TCR beta libraries by applying iRepertoire HTBI primers and Arm-PCR of CDR3 regions. TCRdb reanalysed the multiplex PCR reads using MiXCR and keeps one entry per CDR3 protein. The data show under 800,000 distinct CDR3 sequences, roughly 15% seen once. The CDR3 length is 15 residues. The ends were cut back, 1 base at V and 3 bases at J, with 10 bases in the middle. Germline V gene lookup returns CDR1 SEHNR and CDR2 FQNEAQ (reference sequence). Time point here: newly diagnosed GD, antithyroid drugs for less than 3 months. PBMCs provided the RNA from which the TCR library was made. These same records also appear under a second study, on T cells in Graves' hyperthyroidism and ophthalmopathy.

This chain uses TRBV7-9 with TRBJ2-4; D is perhaps TRBD1 (5 bases). Specimen: peripheral blood mononuclear cells (PBMCs), collected at new diagnosis, from a patient treated with antithyroid drugs. This receptor was taken from a woman between 25 and 40 years old with Graves disease. This chain's CDR3 is CASSLGQGIKNIQYF. CDR3 bases: TGTGCCAGCAGCTTAGGCCAGGGAATCAAAAACATTCAGTACTTC.